This paragraph covers one TCR beta chain sequence. Its target is unknown. The source of the sample is a study of Tregs in tolerant kidney transplant recipients. Study-wide findings and caveats: Activated donor B cell expansion appeared to reveal the most relevant donor-specific TCRbeta repertoire.

Unstimulated Tregs (CD4+CD25+CD127-) and CD4+CD25- non-Tregs were sorted from PBMCs. This table comes from immunoSEQ multiplex PCR, and its TCRdb copy is limited to in-frame clones, with some not included. Here the sample spans tens of thousands of clones, 91% being singletons. This CDR3 has 14 residues. Germline loops: CDR1 MNHEY, CDR2 SMNVEV (reference sequence). V was trimmed by 5 bases and J by 1 base, leaving 11 bases between them. This chain uses TRBV27 with TRBJ1-2; D may be TRBD1 (6 bases). The sample consisted of Tregs from blood. This TCR was recovered from a human donor in good health. The CDR3 DNA follows: TGTGCCAGCAGTCAGGGGAGAAGTAACTATGGCTACACCTTC. As protein: CASSQGRSNYGYTF.